The rows below give T cell receptor beta chains drawn from one sample of a study of CD8 T cells in Susac syndrome. TCRdb re-called the immunoSEQ multiplex PCR reads with MiXCR, one entry per CDR3 protein. The sample records approximately 94,000 distinct CDR3 sequences, 95% being singletons. Sample: CD8+ T cells from PBMCs. These receptors were obtained from a human donor with Susac syndrome. Both conserved end residues are part of each CDR3. A D gene is named only where the DNA matches it firmly. Size tells how often a clone was seen (once, few, many) or the class of an expanded clone, and some rows leave it out.

j_call	v_call	clone_size	d_call	cdr3_aa	cdr3_nt
TRBJ1-1	TRBV20-1	-	-	CSAKAGLQGGDTEAFF	TGCAGTGCGAAAGCGGGACTCCAGGGTGGGGACACTGAAGCTTTCTTT
TRBJ2-7	TRBV20-1	-	-	CSADSSYEQYF	TGCAGTGCCGACAGCTCCTACGAGCAGTACTTC
TRBJ2-2	TRBV6-2/TRBV6-3	-	-	CASSYDPPRELFF	TGTGCCAGCAGTTACGATCCCCCTCGGGAGCTGTTTTTT
TRBJ2-3	TRBV7-9	once	TRBD2	CASRSSGEDTQYF	TGTGCCAGCAGATCCAGCGGGGAGGATACGCAGTATTTT
TRBJ2-7	TRBV18	-	TRBD2	CASSPGLAASYEQYF	TGTGCCAGCTCCCCGGGACTAGCGGCCTCCTACGAGCAGTACTTC
TRBJ2-3	TRBV20-1	-	TRBD1	CSARTQGRGTDTQYF	TGCAGTGCTAGGACACAGGGGCGAGGCACAGATACGCAGTATTTT
TRBJ1-2	TRBV2	-	-	CASRDPRGDYGYTF	TGTGCCAGCAGAGATCCCAGGGGTGACTATGGCTACACCTTC
TRBJ2-7	TRBV5-1	few	-	CASSLSSGGSYEQYF	TGTGCCAGCAGTTTATCCAGCGGAGGATCCTACGAGCAGTACTTC
TRBJ2-3	TRBV12-3/TRBV12-4	-	-	CASSFRQEGDSQYF	TGTGCCAGCAGTTTCCGCCAAGAGGGGGATTCGCAGTATTTT
TRBJ1-6	TRBV5-1	-	-	CASSVEQSSYNSPLHF	TGCGCCAGCAGTGTGGAACAGAGCTCCTATAATTCACCCCTCCACTTT
TRBJ2-1	TRBV3-1	-	-	CASSPQANEQFF	TGTGCCAGCAGCCCACAAGCCAATGAGCAGTTCTTC
TRBJ2-6	TRBV28	-	-	CASSPRPATSSGANVLTF	TGTGCCAGCAGTCCCCGACCGGCCACCTCCTCTGGGGCCAACGTCCTGACTTTC
TRBJ2-7	TRBV28	-	TRBD2	CASSWTSGSSYEQYF	TGTGCCAGCAGTTGGACTAGCGGGTCCTCCTACGAGCAGTACTTC
TRBJ1-2	TRBV20-1	once	TRBD1	CSARESGSWDRVNYGYTF	TGCAGTGCTAGAGAAAGTGGCTCCTGGGACAGAGTTAACTATGGCTACACCTTC
TRBJ2-1	TRBV3-1	-	TRBD1	CASSQGFGQGTTGQFF	TGTGCCAGCAGCCAAGGTTTCGGACAGGGTACCACAGGGCAGTTCTTC
TRBJ2-2	TRBV11-2	-	-	CASSSGLGDTGELFF	TGTGCCAGCAGCTCGGGTCTCGGGGACACCGGGGAGCTGTTTTTT
TRBJ2-7	TRBV5-1	-	-	CASSFDNSYEQYF	TGCGCCAGCAGCTTTGACAACTCCTACGAGCAGTACTTC
TRBJ2-2	TRBV3-1	-	TRBD2	CASSTRTSGSYTGELFF	TGTGCCAGCAGCACCCGGACTAGCGGGAGTTACACCGGGGAGCTGTTTTTT
TRBJ2-7	TRBV20-1	-	-	CSASLSGEQYF	TGCAGTGCAAGCCTCTCAGGCGAGCAGTACTTC
TRBJ2-1	TRBV4-1	-	-	CASNLPPARRFF	TGCGCCAGCAACCTCCCCCCTGCGCGTCGGTTCTTC
TRBJ2-7	TRBV20-1	-	TRBD2	CSATLAGPSYEQYF	TGCAGTGCTACTCTAGCGGGCCCGAGCTACGAGCAGTACTTC
TRBJ1-1	TRBV29-1	-	TRBD1	CSVHRGGRTEAFF	TGCAGCGTCCACAGGGGTGGTAGGACTGAAGCTTTCTTT
TRBJ2-5	TRBV29-1	-	-	CSVGGRETQYF	TGCAGCGTTGGGGGGCGTGAGACCCAGTACTTC
TRBJ1-1	TRBV12-3/TRBV12-4	-	-	CASSAAGGGTEAFF	TGTGCCAGCAGTGCGGCGGGGGGGGGCACTGAAGCTTTCTTT
TRBJ2-2	TRBV12-3/TRBV12-4	once	-	CASNRRVPGELFF	TGTGCCAGCAATCGGCGGGTTCCCGGGGAGCTGTTTTTT
TRBJ2-2	TRBV15	-	-	CATSRDIPGVLFF	TGTGCCACCAGCAGAGATATCCCCGGGGTGCTGTTTTTT